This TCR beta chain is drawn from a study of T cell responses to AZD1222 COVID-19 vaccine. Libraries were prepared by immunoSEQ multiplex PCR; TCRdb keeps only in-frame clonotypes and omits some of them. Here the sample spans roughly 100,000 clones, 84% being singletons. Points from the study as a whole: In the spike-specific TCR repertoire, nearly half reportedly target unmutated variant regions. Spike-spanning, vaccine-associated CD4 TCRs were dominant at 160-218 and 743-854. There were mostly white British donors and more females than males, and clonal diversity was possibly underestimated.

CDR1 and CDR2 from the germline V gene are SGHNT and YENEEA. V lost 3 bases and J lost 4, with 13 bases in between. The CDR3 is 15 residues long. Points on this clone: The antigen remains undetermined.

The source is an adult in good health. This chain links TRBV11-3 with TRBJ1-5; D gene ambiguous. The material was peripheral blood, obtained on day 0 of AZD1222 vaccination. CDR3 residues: CASSLNGIGNQPQHF. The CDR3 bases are TGTGCCAGCAGCTTGAATGGGATCGGGAATCAGCCCCAGCATTTT.